This section outlines one TCR beta chain sequence together with its context. There are a few counts of this clonotype. The specificity of this receptor is unknown. Per-nucleotide qualities are absent, and no much larger clonotype sits a single base away. The treatment or condition label, read with the paper, signifies: live attenuated yellow fever vaccine strain. A standard Ficoll-Paque protocol was used to isolate PBMCs from peripheral blood. CD4 and CD8 T-cell fractions were isolated with Dynabeads CD4 and CD8 positive selection kits. RNA was extracted with TriZol from bulk PBMCs, CD4 and CD8 fractions, and dextramer-positive and dextramer-negative fractions. This specimen comes from a study of T cells after yellow fever vaccination (dated by TCRdb to the late 2010s). Regarding the complete study: Libraries from fractions with low cell numbers were prepared with the SMART-Seq v4 Ultra Low Input RNA kit. Bulk TCR alpha and beta repertoires were sequenced longitudinally to track T-cell clones before and after primary and booster YFV17D yellow fever vaccination. Two healthy male donors, one aged 18 to 30 and one aged 30 to 39 years, were included in the cohort. Blood samples were taken at several timepoints before and after primary and secondary immunization, and bulk PBMC replicates and cell subsets were isolated.

TCR cDNA was made using 5'RACE template switching, a step that added a universal primer site and unique molecular identifiers. Priming of cDNA synthesis was performed from both the TCR alpha and TCR beta constant segments. Library amplification involved two PCR steps, and the second step added sample barcodes and sequencing adapters. Sequencing of libraries was performed on Illumina HiSeq 2500 (2x100 bp) or NovaSeq (2x150 bp). Processing in the source paper ran as follows. Demultiplexing of reads and collapsing into UMI consensus sequences were performed with MIGEC, and V(D)J alignment was carried out with MiXCR. Vaccine-responding clonotypes were identified with edgeR using replicate PBMC samples, with FDR below 0.01 and a log2 fold change above 5 up to day 15 being required. Each bulk clonotype received a CD4 or CD8 identity based on whether the sequenced CD4 or CD8 repertoire contained that clonotype at higher abundance. TCRdb reworked the public reads: Q25 trimming with fastp, MiXCR clone assembly, productive beta chains retained. Under each unique CDR3 protein, matching rows form one entry showing the most common genes and DNA. What appears here as the V and J calls and clone size reflects TCRdb's work, not the paper's. Across this sample there are roughly 74,000 distinct CDR3 sequences, with roughly 6.9% seen only once. The ten largest clones add up to about 33% of the sample.

From the germline V gene (reference sequence), CDR1 is SEHNR and CDR2 is FQNEAQ. The V and J ends are trimmed by 2 bases and 2 bases, leaving 6 bases between them. CDR3 length: 13 amino acids, cysteine to phenylalanine. Just the 39-base CDR3 DNA is kept, in frame starting at base 1. Overall results and qualifications from the work: After the booster, most of the clones that had expanded following primary vaccination were detected again (approximately 96% of CD4 and around 90% of CD8), which suggests that memory was broadly maintained. Compared with the primary T-cell response, the secondary T-cell response was weaker but faster, peaking on day 5 rather than day 15. FACS-sorted repertoires could contain abundant contaminating clonotypes from the bulk population, so computational filtering was required. Because the study included only a couple of donors, the extent to which the findings can be generalized is limited. A small fraction of clonotypes showed up in both the CD4 and CD8 compartments, probably as a result of convergent recombination.

The rearranged segments are TRBV7-9 and TRBJ1-1; the D segment cannot be called with confidence. The sequence was obtained from a man between 18 and 35 years old who received the YFV17D yellow fever vaccine. The sample here was CD8+ T cells sorted from PBMCs, taken more than 4 days after the first yellow fever vaccination. For the CDR3, the sequence is CASSLYHNTEAFF. In nucleotide form, the sequence is TGTGCCAGCAGCTTATACCACAACACTGAAGCTTTCTTT.